Listed here is a single T cell receptor (beta chain). Antigen: not known. TCR cDNA was made by 5'RACE template switching, adding a universal primer site and UMIs. TCRdb passed the 5' RACE reads through MiXCR, listing each CDR3 protein once. The repertoire holds fewer than 650,000 distinct CDR3 sequences, around a fifth seen once, with roughly 16% in the top ten. V was shortened by 3 bases and J by 6 bases, with 17 bases between the two germline ends. Germline loops: CDR1 ENHRY, CDR2 SYGVKD. The CDR3 contains 15 residues. This sample was included in a study of T cells after yellow fever vaccination. Study-wide points: Subsequent booster samples again held most clones from primary vaccination (96% CD4, over 80% CD8). Just a small share of clonotypes turned up in the CD4 compartment as well as the CD8 compartment. Abundant clonotypes from the bulk population could have been carried over as contaminants into FACS-sorted repertoires.

This chain connects TRBV10-3 to TRBJ1-2; D uncertain. The specimen comprised PBMCs, sampled roughly 20 days after the first yellow fever vaccination. The source of this sequence is a man between 18 and 35 years old who received the YFV17D yellow fever vaccine. CDR3 DNA: TGTGCCATCAGTGACCAACCGGGTGCCGGAAATGGCTACACCTTC. This translates into CAISDQPGAGNGYTF.